The source of this T cell receptor (beta chain) is a study of blood T cell repertoires in COVID-19. The wider study: Donors in the United States, Italy and Spain gave samples during acute or convalescent COVID-19.

In the authors' workflow: Estimation of nucleated cell counts relied on the amplification of reference gene primers. Sequencing was performed with immunoSEQ multiplex PCR; in TCRdb, only in-frame clones are kept and a portion is missing. That table furnishes V, J and clone size, whereas the DNA furnished D and trimming. Altogether just over 95,000 clones are present, about 81% being singletons, with the ten largest covering roughly 4%. CDR1 and CDR2 (germline): SGDLS, YYNGEE. The germline V and J ends were trimmed by 5 bases and 0 bases, with 8 bases remaining between them. The CDR3 length is 14 residues.

This chain connects TRBV9 to TRBJ2-2, with D maybe TRBD2 (5 bases). The specimen sequenced was peripheral blood. The TCR sequence derives from a man between 60 and 75 years old with acute or convalescent COVID-19. Written as DNA, the CDR3 is TGTGCCAGCAGACCGGGGACGAACACCGGGGAGCTGTTTTTT. Translation: CASRPGTNTGELFF.